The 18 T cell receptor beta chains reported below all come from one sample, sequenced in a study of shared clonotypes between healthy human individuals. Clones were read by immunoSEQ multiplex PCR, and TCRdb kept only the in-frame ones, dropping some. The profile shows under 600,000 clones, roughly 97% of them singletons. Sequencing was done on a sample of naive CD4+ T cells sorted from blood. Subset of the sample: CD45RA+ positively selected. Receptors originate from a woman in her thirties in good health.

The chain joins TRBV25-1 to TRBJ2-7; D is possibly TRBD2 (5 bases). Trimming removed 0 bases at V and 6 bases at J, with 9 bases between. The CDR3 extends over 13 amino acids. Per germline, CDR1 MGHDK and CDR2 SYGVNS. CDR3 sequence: CASSEYEGVEQYF. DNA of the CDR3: TGTGCCAGCAGTGAATATGAGGGAGTCGAGCAGTACTTC.

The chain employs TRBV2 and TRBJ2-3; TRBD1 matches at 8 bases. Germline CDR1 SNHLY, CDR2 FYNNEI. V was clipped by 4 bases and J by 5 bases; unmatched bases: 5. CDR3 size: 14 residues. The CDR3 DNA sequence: TGTGCCAGCAGTGGCGGACAGGGTGAAGATACGCAGTATTTT. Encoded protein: CASSGGQGEDTQYF.

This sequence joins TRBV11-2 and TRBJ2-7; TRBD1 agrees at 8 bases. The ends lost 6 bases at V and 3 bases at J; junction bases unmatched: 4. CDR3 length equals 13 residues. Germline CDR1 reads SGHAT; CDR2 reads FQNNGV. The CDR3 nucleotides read TGTGCCAGCAGTGGGACAGGACGCTACGAGCAGTACTTC. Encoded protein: CASSGTGRYEQYF.

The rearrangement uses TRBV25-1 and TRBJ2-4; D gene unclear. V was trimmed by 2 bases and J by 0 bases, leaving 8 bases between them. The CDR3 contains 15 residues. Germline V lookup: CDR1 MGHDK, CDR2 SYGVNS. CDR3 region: CASSEAVGAKNIQYF. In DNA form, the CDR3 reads TGTGCCAGCAGTGAAGCGGTGGGAGCCAAAAACATTCAGTACTTC.

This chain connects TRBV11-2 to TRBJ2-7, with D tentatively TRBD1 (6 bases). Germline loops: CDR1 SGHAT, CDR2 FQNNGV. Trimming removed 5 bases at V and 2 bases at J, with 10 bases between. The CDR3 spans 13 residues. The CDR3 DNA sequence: TGTGCCAGCAGCCGGGACACCGCCTACGAGCAGTACTTC. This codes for CASSRDTAYEQYF.

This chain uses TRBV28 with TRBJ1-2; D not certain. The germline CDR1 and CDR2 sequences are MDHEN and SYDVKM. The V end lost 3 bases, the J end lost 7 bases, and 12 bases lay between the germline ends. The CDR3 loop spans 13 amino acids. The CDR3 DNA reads TGTGCCAGCAGTTTGCAGGAAACCAGTGGCTACACCTTC. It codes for CASSLQETSGYTF.

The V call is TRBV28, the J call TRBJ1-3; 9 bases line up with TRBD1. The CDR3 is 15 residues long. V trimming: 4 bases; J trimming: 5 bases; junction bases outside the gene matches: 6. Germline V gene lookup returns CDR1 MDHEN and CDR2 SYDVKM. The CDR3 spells CASSSTGTGRNTIYF. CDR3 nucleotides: TGTGCCAGCAGTTCCACCGGGACAGGGAGAAACACCATATATTTT.

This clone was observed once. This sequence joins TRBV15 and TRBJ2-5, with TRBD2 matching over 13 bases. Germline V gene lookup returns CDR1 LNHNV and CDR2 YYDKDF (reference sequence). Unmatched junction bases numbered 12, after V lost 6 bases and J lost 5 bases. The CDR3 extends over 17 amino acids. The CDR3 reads CATRKTGTSGVGETQYF. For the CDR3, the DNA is TGTGCCACCAGGAAGACCGGGACTAGCGGGGTGGGGGAGACCCAGTACTTC.

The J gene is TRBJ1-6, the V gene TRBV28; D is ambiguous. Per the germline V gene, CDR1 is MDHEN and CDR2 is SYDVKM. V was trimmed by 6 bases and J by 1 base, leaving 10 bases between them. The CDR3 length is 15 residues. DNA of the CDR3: TGTGCCAGCAGCCTCGGAGGGTCCTATAATTCACCCCTCCACTTT. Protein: CASSLGGSYNSPLHF. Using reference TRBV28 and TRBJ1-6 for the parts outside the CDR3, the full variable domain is DVKVTQSSRYLVKRTGEKVFLECVQDMDHENMFWYRQDPGLGLRLIYFSYDVKMKEKGDIPEGYSVSREKKERFSLILESASTNQTSMYLCASSLGGSYNSPLHFGNGTRLTVT.

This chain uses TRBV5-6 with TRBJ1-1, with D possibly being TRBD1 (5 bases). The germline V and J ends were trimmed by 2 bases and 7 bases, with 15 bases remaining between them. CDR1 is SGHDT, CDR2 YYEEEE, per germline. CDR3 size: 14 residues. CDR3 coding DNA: TGTGCCAGCAGCTTTCGTTCGTCGGGGGGTGAAGCTTTCTTT. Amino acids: CASSFRSSGGEAFF. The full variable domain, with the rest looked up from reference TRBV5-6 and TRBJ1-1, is DAGVTQSPTHLIKTRGQQVTLRCSPKSGHDTVSWYQQALGQGPQFIFQYYEEEERQRGNFPDRFSGHQFPNYSSELNVNALLLGDSALYLCASSFRSSGGEAFFGQGTRLTVV.

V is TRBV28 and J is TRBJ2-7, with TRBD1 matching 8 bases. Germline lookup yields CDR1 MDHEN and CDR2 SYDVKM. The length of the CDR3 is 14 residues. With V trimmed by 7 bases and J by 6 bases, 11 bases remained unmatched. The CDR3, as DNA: TGTGCCAGCAAAGAAGGACAGGGTTTCGGCGAGCAGTACTTC. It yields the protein CASKEGQGFGEQYF.

The CDR3 spells CASSPRGNTEAFF. For the CDR3, the DNA is TGTGCCAGCAGTCCGCGGGGGAACACTGAAGCTTTCTTT. The chain employs TRBV28 and TRBJ1-1, with no clear D. Trimming cost V 5 bases and J 1 base, with 8 bases left between them. CDR1 MDHEN and CDR2 SYDVKM come from the germline V gene. This CDR3 has 13 residues.

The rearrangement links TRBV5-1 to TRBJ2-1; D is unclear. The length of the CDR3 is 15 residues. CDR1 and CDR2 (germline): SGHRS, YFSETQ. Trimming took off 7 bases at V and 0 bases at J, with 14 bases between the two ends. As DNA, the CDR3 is TGCGCCAGCTCCTTGAGTCCCGGCTCCTACAATGAGCAGTTCTTC. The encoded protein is CASSLSPGSYNEQFF.

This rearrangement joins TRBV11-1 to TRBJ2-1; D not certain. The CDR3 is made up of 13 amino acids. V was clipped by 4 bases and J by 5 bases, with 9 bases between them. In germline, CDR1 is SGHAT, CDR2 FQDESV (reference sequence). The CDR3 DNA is TGTGCCAGCAGCTCATACCGGGACAATGAGCAGTTCTTC. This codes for CASSSYRDNEQFF.

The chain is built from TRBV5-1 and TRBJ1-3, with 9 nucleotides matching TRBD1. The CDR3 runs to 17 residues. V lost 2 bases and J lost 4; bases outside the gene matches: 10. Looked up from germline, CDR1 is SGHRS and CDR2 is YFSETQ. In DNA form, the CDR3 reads TGCGCCAGCAGCTTTACGACAGGGGGTTCTGTAGGAAACACCATATATTTT. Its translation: CASSFTTGGSVGNTIYF.

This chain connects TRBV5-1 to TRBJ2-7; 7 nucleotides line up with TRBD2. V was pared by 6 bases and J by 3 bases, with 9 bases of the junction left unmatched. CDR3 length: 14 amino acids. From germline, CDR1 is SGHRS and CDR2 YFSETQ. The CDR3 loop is CASTPGDYGYEQYF. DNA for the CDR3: TGCGCCAGCACCCCTGGGGACTACGGCTACGAGCAGTACTTC. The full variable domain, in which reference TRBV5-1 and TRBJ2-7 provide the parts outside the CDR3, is KAGVTQTPRYLIKTRGQQVTLSCSPISGHRSVSWYQQTPGQGLQFLFEYFSETQRNKGNFPGRFSGRQFSNSRSEMNVSTLELGDSALYLCASTPGDYGYEQYFGPGTRLTVT.

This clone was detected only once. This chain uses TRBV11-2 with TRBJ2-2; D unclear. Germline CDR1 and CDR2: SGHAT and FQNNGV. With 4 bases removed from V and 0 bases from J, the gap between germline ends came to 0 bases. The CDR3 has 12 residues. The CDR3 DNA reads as TGTGCCAGCAGCTCGAACACCGGGGAGCTGTTTTTT. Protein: CASSSNTGELFF.

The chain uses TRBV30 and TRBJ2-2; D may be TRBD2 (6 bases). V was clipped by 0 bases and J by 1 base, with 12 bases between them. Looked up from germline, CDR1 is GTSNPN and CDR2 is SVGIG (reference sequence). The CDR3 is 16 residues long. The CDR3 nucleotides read TGTGCCTGGAGTGTACGGGGGACGAGGAACACCGGGGAGCTGTTTTTT. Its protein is CAWSVRGTRNTGELFF.